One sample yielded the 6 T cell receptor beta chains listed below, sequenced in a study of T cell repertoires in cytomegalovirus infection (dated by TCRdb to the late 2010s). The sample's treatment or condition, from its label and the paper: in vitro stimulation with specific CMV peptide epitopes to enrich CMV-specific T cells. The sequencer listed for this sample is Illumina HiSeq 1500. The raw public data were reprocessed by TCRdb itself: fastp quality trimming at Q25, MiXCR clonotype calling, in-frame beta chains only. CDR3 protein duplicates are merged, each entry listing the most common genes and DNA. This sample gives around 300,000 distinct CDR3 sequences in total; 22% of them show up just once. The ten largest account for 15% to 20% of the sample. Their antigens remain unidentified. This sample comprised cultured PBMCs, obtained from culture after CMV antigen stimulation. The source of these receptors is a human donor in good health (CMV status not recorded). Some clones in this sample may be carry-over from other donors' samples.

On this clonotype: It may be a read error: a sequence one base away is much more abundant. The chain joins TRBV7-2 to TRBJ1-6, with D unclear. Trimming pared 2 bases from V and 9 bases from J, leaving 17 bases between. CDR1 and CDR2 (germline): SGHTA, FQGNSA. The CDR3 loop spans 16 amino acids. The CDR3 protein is CASSLFIQLHTSPLHF. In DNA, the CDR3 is TGTGCCAGCAGCTTATTTATTCAGCTCCATACTTCACCCCTCCACTTT.

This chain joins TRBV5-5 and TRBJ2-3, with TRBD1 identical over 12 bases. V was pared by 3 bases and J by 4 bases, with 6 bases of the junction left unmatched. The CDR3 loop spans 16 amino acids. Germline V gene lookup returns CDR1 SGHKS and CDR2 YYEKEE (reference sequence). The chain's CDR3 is CASSSPGQGAADTQYF. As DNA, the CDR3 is TGTGCCAGCAGCTCCCCGGGACAGGGGGCTGCAGATACGCAGTATTTT.

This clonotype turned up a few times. In DNA form, the CDR3 reads TGTGCCAGCAGCTACGGCGGACAGGGTCGGGGAGGGAACTTCTTC. Its protein is CASSYGGQGRGGNFF. The chain has TRBV12-3 or TRBV12-4 and TRBJ2-1, with D possibly matching TRBD1 (8 bases). V dropped 6 bases and J dropped 16 bases, with 28 bases sitting between them. The CDR3 covers 15 residues.

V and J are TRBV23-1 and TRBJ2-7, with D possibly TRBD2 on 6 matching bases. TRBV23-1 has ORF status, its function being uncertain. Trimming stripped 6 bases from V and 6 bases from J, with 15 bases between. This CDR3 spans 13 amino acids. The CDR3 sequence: CASSRFVEGEQYV. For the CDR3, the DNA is TGCGCCAGCAGCCGATTTGTGGAGGGCGAGCAGTACGTC.

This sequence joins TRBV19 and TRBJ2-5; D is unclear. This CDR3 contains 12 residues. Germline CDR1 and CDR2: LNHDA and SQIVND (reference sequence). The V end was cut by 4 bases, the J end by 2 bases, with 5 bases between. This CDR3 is CASSTRQETQYF. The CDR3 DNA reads TGTGCCAGTAGTACGAGACAAGAGACCCAGTACTTC.

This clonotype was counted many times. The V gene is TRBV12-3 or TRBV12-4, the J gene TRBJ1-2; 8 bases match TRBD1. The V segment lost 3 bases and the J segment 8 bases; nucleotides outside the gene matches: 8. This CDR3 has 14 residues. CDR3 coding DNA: TGTGCCAGCAGTTTCCCAGGGGGCGCGGAGGGCTACACCTTC. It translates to CASSFPGGAEGYTF.